This T cell receptor beta chain was captured in a study of breast tumors, draining lymph nodes, adjacent tissues. General study results and limits: Tumors had less TCR diversity than lymph nodes, more than nontumor tissue. The lymph node origin of tumor T cells was framed as consistent with a hypothesis, not demonstrated.

Samples came from axillary lymph nodes draining the breast cancer. MiXCR, applied by TCRdb to the multiplex PCR reads, yields one record per CDR3 protein. The sample lists under 300,000 distinct CDR3 sequences, under 35% occurring once. Worth noting for this clonotype: The antigen is not known. At one of its ends the junction is not consistent with the germline gene, which may arise from a read error.

This clonotype was sampled from a female donor with breast cancer. Some clones in this sample may be carry-over from other donors' samples. Sequences were obtained from axillary lymph node tissue.

CDR3 bases: TGTGCCAGCAGCTTACTTCCCGGAAAGGGGTACGAGCAGCACTTC. This codes for CASSLLPGKGYEQHF. The chain joins TRBV7-9 to TRBJ2-7; a possible D gene is TRBD1 (5 bases). CDR1 SEHNR and CDR2 FQNEAQ come from the germline V gene (reference sequence). The CDR3 spans 15 residues.